These 23 T cell receptor beta chains originate from one sample sequenced in a study of blood T cell repertoires in COVID-19. The assay was immunoSEQ multiplex PCR, and TCRdb's table has in-frame clones only and misses some. The sample holds about 200,000 clones, about 86% seen once. The sequenced material came from PBMCs or T cells enriched from blood (not recorded which). All receptors come from a woman aged 40 to 49 with acute COVID-19.

CDR3 residues: CASSAGTGGHEQFF. CDR3 in DNA: TGTGCCAGCTCAGCCGGGACAGGGGGGCATGAGCAGTTCTTC. The V and J genes are TRBV18 and TRBJ2-1; 11 bases agree with TRBD1. The CDR3 runs to 14 residues. In germline, CDR1 is KGHSH, CDR2 LQKENI. Unmatched junction bases numbered 5, after V lost 5 bases and J lost 8 bases.

This rearrangement joins TRBV10-3 to TRBJ2-7, with a possible D match to TRBD1 (6 bases). Germline V gene sequence: CDR1 ENHRY, CDR2 SYGVKD. This CDR3 spans 13 amino acids. V was shortened by 6 bases and J by 2 bases, with 11 bases between the two germline ends. This CDR3 reads CAIRSGAPYEQYF. The CDR3 DNA sequence: TGTGCCATCAGGTCAGGGGCTCCCTACGAGCAGTACTTC.

V usage is TRBV3-1 (or the pseudogene TRBV3-2) and J usage is TRBJ2-7; 8 nucleotides match TRBD2. After removal of 4 bases from V and 5 bases from J, the junction contained 10 bases not matched to a gene. The CDR3 runs to 15 residues. Germline lookup yields CDR1 LGHDT and CDR2 YNNKEL (reference sequence). CDR3 protein: CASSRRKAGADEQYF. CDR3 nucleotides: TGTGCCAGCAGCCGAAGGAAAGCGGGGGCAGACGAGCAGTACTTC.

The chain has TRBV7-9 and TRBJ1-4; 7 bases fit TRBD1. Germline-derived CDR1 and CDR2 are SEHNR and FQNEAQ (reference sequence). The CDR3 extends over 13 amino acids. J was trimmed by 3 bases and V by 8 bases; bases with no gene match: 3. The CDR3 region is CASGDSSNEKLFF. The CDR3 coding sequence is TGTGCCAGCGGGGACAGTTCTAATGAAAAACTGTTTTTT.

This sequence joins TRBV7-2 and TRBJ2-3; D is undetermined. CDR1 and CDR2 from the germline V gene are SGHTA and FQGNSA. The V end lost 5 bases, the J end lost 8 bases, and 23 bases lay between the germline ends. The CDR3 consists of 16 residues. This CDR3 is CASSPGRSVASGTQYF. CDR3 DNA: TGTGCCAGCAGCCCCGGCCGGTCCGTTGCCTCGGGTACGCAGTATTTT.

V is TRBV6-2 or TRBV6-3 and J is TRBJ1-5; 7 nucleotides match TRBD1. This CDR3 region has 15 residues. Germline V CDR1 and CDR2: MNHEY, SVGEGT. The trim removed 2 bases at V and 6 bases at J, leaving 7 bases unmatched. The chain's CDR3 is CASSYHAQGGQPQHF. In nucleotides, the CDR3 is TGTGCCAGCAGTTACCACGCCCAGGGGGGTCAGCCCCAGCATTTT.

The chain employs TRBV2 and TRBJ2-7; D not resolved. Trimming shortened V by 3 bases and J by 1 base, and 10 bases separated the two germline ends. The CDR3 length is 14 residues. CDR1 and CDR2 (germline): SNHLY, FYNNEI. CDR3 sequence reads: CASSEVTVSYEQYF. The CDR3 coding sequence is TGTGCCAGCAGTGAGGTAACGGTTTCCTACGAGCAGTACTTC. The variable domain in full, completed from reference TRBV2 and TRBJ2-7, reads EPEVTQTPSHQVTQMGQEVILRCVPISNHLYFYWYRQILGQKVEFLVSFYNNEISEKSEIFDDQFSVERPDGSNFTLKIRSTKLEDSAMYFCASSEVTVSYEQYFGPGTRLTVT.

The chain is built from TRBV28 and TRBJ2-1; possibly TRBD1 for D (5 bases). There are 12 residues in the CDR3. From germline, CDR1 is MDHEN and CDR2 SYDVKM. Deletions cut 3 bases from V and 12 bases from J, with 12 bases between. This CDR3 reads CASSFRTGRQFF. The CDR3 DNA reads TGTGCCAGCAGTTTCAGAACAGGTCGGCAGTTCTTC.

This rearrangement joins TRBV14 to TRBJ2-7; D is undetermined. This CDR3 is built from 14 residues. V shed 1 base and J shed 5 bases, with 12 bases lying between them. Germline CDR1 is SGHDN and CDR2 is FVKESK. Written as DNA, the CDR3 is TGTGCCAGCAGCCAAGTGCCAGGATGGGACGAGCAGTACTTC. Translating gives CASSQVPGWDEQYF.

The rearrangement joins TRBV4-1 to TRBJ2-1; 7 nucleotides line up with TRBD2. With V trimmed by 4 bases and J by 4 bases, 10 bases remained unmatched. The germline V gene has CDR1 MGHRA and CDR2 YSYEKL. This CDR3 is 16 amino acids long. The CDR3 is CASSPWGLQEYNEQFF. CDR3 in DNA: TGCGCCAGCAGCCCCTGGGGACTACAAGAGTACAATGAGCAGTTCTTC.

CDR3 region: CASSELTGYGYTF. Written as DNA, the CDR3 is TGTGCCAGCAGCGAGTTGACAGGCTATGGCTACACCTTC. The rearrangement uses TRBV11-3 and TRBJ1-2; D might be TRBD1 (6 bases). Germline V gene sequence: CDR1 SGHNT, CDR2 YENEEA. The V gene lost 5 bases and the J gene lost 4 bases, with 11 bases spanning the gap. The CDR3 is 13 amino acids. The entire variable domain, with the rest obtained from reference TRBV11-3 and TRBJ1-2, is as follows: EAGVVQSPRYKIIEKKQPVAFWCNPISGHNTLYWYLQNLGQGPELLIRYENEEAVDDSQLPKDRFSAERLKGVDSTLKIQPAELGDSAVYLCASSELTGYGYTFGSGTRLTVV.

V is TRBV19 and J is TRBJ1-2, with D tentatively TRBD1 (6 bases). The CDR3 spans 16 residues. Per the germline V gene, CDR1 is LNHDA and CDR2 is SQIVND (reference sequence). V lost 3 bases and J 4 bases, leaving 18 bases between the germline ends. CDR3 DNA sequence: TGTGCCAGTAGTATTGGTGACGACGGGGGGCTCTATGGCTACACCTTC. Translating gives CASSIGDDGGLYGYTF.

The chain joins TRBV3-1 (or the pseudogene TRBV3-2) to TRBJ1-6; 9 nucleotides line up with TRBD1. Trimming at V came to 3 bases and at J to 9 bases, leaving 6 bases not matched to a gene. CDR3 length equals 15 residues. Per germline, CDR1 LGHDT and CDR2 YNNKEL (reference sequence). Here the CDR3 reads CASSQTGTGSSPLHF. Written as DNA, the CDR3 is TGTGCCAGCAGCCAGACCGGGACAGGGAGTTCACCCCTCCACTTT.

This chain links TRBV11-2 with TRBJ2-7, with 7 bases fitting TRBD1. This CDR3 is 17 amino acids long. Germline CDR1 reads SGHAT; CDR2 reads FQNNGV. Unmatched junction bases numbered 14, after V lost 1 base and J lost 5 bases. CDR3 residues: CASSLALLQGRKDEQYF. The CDR3 coding sequence is TGTGCCAGCAGCTTAGCTTTGCTACAGGGGCGGAAAGACGAGCAGTACTTC.

The chain links TRBV5-1 to TRBJ1-2; D perhaps matches TRBD1 (6 bases). There are 13 residues in the CDR3. Germline assignment: CDR1 SGHRS and CDR2 YFSETQ. Trimming took 1 base from V and 6 from J, leaving 10 bases between them. The CDR3 DNA reads as TGCGCCAGCAGCTTGCAGGGGATGGATGGCTACACCTTC. It yields the protein CASSLQGMDGYTF.

The genes are TRBV27 and TRBJ2-7; weak D call: TRBD1 (5 bases). V lost 3 bases and J lost 3, with 12 bases in between. Germline lookup yields CDR1 MNHEY and CDR2 SMNVEV (reference sequence). The CDR3 has 14 residues. The CDR3 region has the DNA TGTGCCAGCAGTTTTGGGGCCATGAACTACGAGCAGTACTTC. It is translated as CASSFGAMNYEQYF.

The genes are TRBV11-1 and TRBJ2-7, with no clear D. Germline loops: CDR1 SGHAT, CDR2 FQDESV (reference sequence). The CDR3 is made up of 13 amino acids. With 0 bases removed from V and 2 bases from J, the gap between germline ends came to 5 bases. CDR3: CASSLAPTYEQYF. DNA of the CDR3: TGTGCCAGCAGCTTAGCCCCCACCTACGAGCAGTACTTC.

The V call is TRBV3-1 (or the pseudogene TRBV3-2), the J call TRBJ2-3; no definite D call. Germline V CDR1 and CDR2: LGHDT, YNNKEL (reference sequence). This CDR3 is built from 15 residues. The V end was cut by 4 bases, the J end by 0 bases, with 11 bases between. CDR3 amino acids: CASSPTVTSTDTQYF. The CDR3 DNA follows: TGTGCCAGCAGCCCAACGGTTACGAGCACAGATACGCAGTATTTT.

The chain carries TRBV24-1 and TRBJ2-1; D unresolved. Trimming stripped 6 bases from V and 2 bases from J, with 4 bases between. CDR1 and CDR2 from the germline V gene are KGHDR and SFDVKD. The CDR3 contains 12 residues. The DNA for the CDR3 is TGTGCCACCAGTCAAACCTACAATGAGCAGTTCTTC. Protein: CATSQTYNEQFF.

V gene TRBV9 combines with J gene TRBJ2-5; D remains ambiguous. The CDR3 sequence is 14 residues long. Deletions cut 0 bases from V and 4 bases from J, with 10 bases between. Germline values: CDR1 SGDLS, CDR2 YYNGEE. DNA for the CDR3: TGTGCCAGCAGCGTAGGGGCAGGTTTAGAGACCCAGTACTTC. As protein: CASSVGAGLETQYF.

V usage is TRBV11-3 and J usage is TRBJ1-4, with a possible D match to TRBD1 (6 bases). This CDR3 contains 15 residues. The V gene lost 5 bases and the J gene lost 3 bases, with 13 bases spanning the gap. Germline values: CDR1 SGHNT, CDR2 YENEEA. The CDR3 region has the DNA TGTGCCAGCAGCCCTCTCAGGGGCCCTAATGAAAAACTGTTTTTT. This sequence encodes CASSPLRGPNEKLFF. The variable domain in full, completed from reference TRBV11-3 and TRBJ1-4, reads EAGVVQSPRYKIIEKKQPVAFWCNPISGHNTLYWYLQNLGQGPELLIRYENEEAVDDSQLPKDRFSAERLKGVDSTLKIQPAELGDSAVYLCASSPLRGPNEKLFFGSGTQLSVL.

J is TRBJ2-1 and V is TRBV18; 8 nucleotides agree with TRBD2. This CDR3 contains 12 residues. In germline, CDR1 is KGHSH, CDR2 LQKENI. The junction had 3 bases not matched to a gene; V was cut back by 6 bases and J by 8 bases. The CDR3: CASSSRGDEQFF. The CDR3 nucleotides are TGTGCCAGCTCCTCGCGGGGGGATGAGCAGTTCTTC.

This clone was observed a single time. The chain couples TRBV19 to TRBJ2-1; 7 positions match TRBD2. Germline CDR1 LNHDA, CDR2 SQIVND (reference sequence). J was trimmed by 16 bases and V by 3 bases; bases with no gene match: 12. This CDR3 is built from 13 residues. The CDR3 protein is CASSIVVWGLTFF. CDR3 in DNA: TGTGCCAGTAGTATTGTTGTATGGGGACTAACCTTCTTC. Full variable domain (rest looked up from reference TRBV19 and TRBJ2-1): DGGITQSPKYLFRKEGQNVTLSCEQNLNHDAMYWYRQDPGQGLRLIYYSQIVNDFQKGDIAEGYSVSREKKESFPLTVTSAQKNPTAFYLCASSIVVWGLTFFGPGTRLTVL.